This T cell receptor beta chain was retrieved from a study of early T cells in non-severe SARS-CoV-2 infection. Study-level information: Sequencing used unsorted whole-blood bulk RNA, so chains lack pairing.

Researchers tagged individual cDNA molecules with unique molecular identifiers. TCRdb called the 5' RACE reads again in MiXCR, with one record for every CDR3 protein. Among some 62,000 distinct CDR3 sequences listed, approximately 9.2% were seen once. Study outcomes and limitations: VDJdb matching, biased toward anti-spike CD8 responses, missed private and CD4 specificities.

The V gene lost 4 bases and the J gene lost 5 bases, with 15 bases spanning the gap. Germline CDR1 is DFQATT and CDR2 is SNEGSKA (reference sequence). This CDR3 spans 13 amino acids. In regard to this clonotype: The antigen is undetermined.

Sequencing was performed on whole blood, taken at baseline. The chain couples TRBV20-1 to TRBJ2-7; maybe TRBD1 (5 bases). The clonotype originates from an adult who was a healthcare worker with PCR-confirmed SARS-CoV-2 infection or an uninfected control (not recorded which). The CDR3 loop reads CSAKGAAQDEQYF. The CDR3 DNA sequence: TGCAGTGCTAAAGGGGCAGCCCAAGACGAGCAGTACTTC.